The 29 T cell receptor beta chains below all came from one sample that was sequenced in a study of ipilimumab plus nivolumab after autologous stem cell transplantation. The protocol was immunoSEQ multiplex PCR, while the TCRdb copy is restricted to in-frame clones and leaves out a portion. Among 9,000 to 15,000 clones, approximately 70% were seen once, and the ten largest hold around 30%. Source: PBMCs, taken in a trial of ipilimumab plus nivolumab as post-transplant consolidation. These receptors originate from a male donor with diffuse large B-cell lymphoma.

A remark on this clone: It is likely a read error: a sequence one base away is far more abundant. This chain uses TRBV9 with TRBJ1-5; D perhaps matches TRBD1 (6 bases). V lost 4 bases and J 0 bases, leaving 17 bases between the germline ends. This CDR3 spans 17 amino acids. Germline loops: CDR1 SGDLS, CDR2 YYNGEE. CDR3 sequence: CASSLSGGGGSNQPQHF. CDR3 sequence (DNA): TGTGCCAGCAGCTTAAGCGGGGGCGGGGGTAGCAATCAGCCCCAGCATTTT.

The chain has TRBV2 and TRBJ2-5; perhaps TRBD2 as D (6 bases). Trimming took off 7 bases at V and 9 bases at J, with 15 bases between the two ends. Per the germline V gene, CDR1 is SNHLY and CDR2 is FYNNEI. CDR3 length: 12 amino acids. The CDR3 DNA is TGTGCCAGCATGAAGGGGACTGAGGCCCAGTACTTC. Amino acid sequence: CASMKGTEAQYF.

The rearrangement joins TRBV9 to TRBJ1-2; D is possibly TRBD1 (5 bases). This CDR3 is 14 amino acids long. Trimming left V 0 bases short and J 3 bases short, with 9 bases between. Germline CDR1 and CDR2: SGDLS and YYNGEE. CDR3 in amino acids: CASSVGGSDYGYTF. The CDR3, as DNA: TGTGCCAGCAGCGTAGGGGGCAGTGACTATGGCTACACCTTC.

The rearrangement joins TRBV11-2 to TRBJ2-4; D not certain. Germline loops: CDR1 SGHAT, CDR2 FQNNGV. V lost 5 bases and J 6 bases, leaving 14 bases between the germline ends. The CDR3 covers 14 residues. The CDR3 loop is CASSPTLTVNIQYF. The DNA for the CDR3 is TGTGCCAGCAGCCCAACCTTGACGGTAAACATTCAGTACTTC.

The chain is built from TRBV4-1 and TRBJ1-1, with D uncertain. The length of the CDR3 is 13 residues. The germline V and J ends were trimmed by 3 bases and 2 bases, with 7 bases remaining between them. Per the germline V gene, CDR1 is MGHRA and CDR2 is YSYEKL. CDR3 sequence reads: CASSQRVNTEAFF. CDR3 DNA: TGCGCCAGCAGCCAGAGAGTTAACACTGAAGCTTTCTTT.

The chain has TRBV7-8 and TRBJ1-2; no firm D call. Trimming removed 2 bases at V and 2 bases at J, with 12 bases between. This CDR3 contains 15 residues. Germline lookup yields CDR1 SGHVS and CDR2 FQNEAQ. The CDR3 DNA reads TGTGCCAGCAGCTTAAATCCAGGCGACAACTATGGCTACACCTTC. Amino acids: CASSLNPGDNYGYTF.

The V call is TRBV6-5, the J call TRBJ2-2; D is possibly TRBD1 (5 bases). Trimming took off 0 bases at V and 4 bases at J, with 9 bases between the two ends. Germline values: CDR1 MNHEY, CDR2 SVGAGI. The CDR3 runs 15 residues. In DNA form, the CDR3 reads TGTGCCAGCAGTTACTCGAGGACACCCACCGGGGAGCTGTTTTTT. Residues: CASSYSRTPTGELFF.

This clone was observed a handful of times. V usage is TRBV9 and J usage is TRBJ2-1; D remains unclear. The CDR3 loop spans 16 amino acids. V was shortened by 3 bases and J by 2 bases, with 15 bases between the two germline ends. Germline V gene sequence: CDR1 SGDLS, CDR2 YYNGEE. DNA of the CDR3: TGTGCCAGCAGCGCATACGACCGAAACCCCTACAATGAGCAGTTCTTC. Protein product: CASSAYDRNPYNEQFF.

The chain couples TRBV5-6 to TRBJ1-2; possibly TRBD1 for D (6 bases). Trimming stripped 0 bases from V and 4 bases from J, with 13 bases between. This CDR3 spans 15 amino acids. Per the germline V gene, CDR1 is SGHDT and CDR2 is YYEEEE. The CDR3 protein is CASSLGTGRGYGYTF. The CDR3 region has the DNA TGTGCCAGCAGCTTGGGTACAGGGAGAGGCTATGGCTACACCTTC.

By sample share, this clone is large. V gene TRBV11-2 combines with J gene TRBJ2-7; 7 bases line up with TRBD2. The junction had 8 bases not matched to a gene; V was cut back by 3 bases and J by 3 bases. CDR1 and CDR2 from the germline V gene are SGHAT and FQNNGV. The CDR3 sequence is 15 residues long. The CDR3 region is CASSFSGGPDYEQYF. The CDR3 DNA is TGTGCCAGCAGCTTCTCGGGAGGACCCGACTACGAGCAGTACTTC.

The CDR3, as DNA: TGTGCCACCAGCAGCAGGGGAAAAGGACCCCGTGAAGATGGCTACACCTTC. Residues: CATSSRGKGPREDGYTF. This chain joins TRBV15 and TRBJ1-2; TRBD1 might be the D (6 bases). In germline, CDR1 is LNHNV, CDR2 YYDKDF (reference sequence). The CDR3 extends over 17 amino acids. Trimming cost V 3 bases and J 6 bases, with 23 bases left between them. Full variable domain (missing parts from reference TRBV15 and TRBJ1-2): DAMVIQNPRYQVTQFGKPVTLSCSQTLNHNVMYWYQQKSSQAPKLLFHYYDKDFNNEADTPDNFQSRRPNTSFCFLDIRSPGLGDTAMYLCATSSRGKGPREDGYTFGSGTRLTVV.

The chain combines TRBV7-9 with TRBJ2-5; the D gene is possibly TRBD2 (6 bases). The CDR3 contains 15 residues. V lost 4 bases and J 7 bases, leaving 19 bases between the germline ends. Looked up from germline, CDR1 is SEHNR and CDR2 is FQNEAQ (reference sequence). CDR3 amino acids: CASSSVPGLLGTQYF. The CDR3 nucleotides are TGTGCCAGCAGCTCGGTCCCGGGACTTTTAGGGACCCAGTACTTC.

This chain connects TRBV7-9 to TRBJ2-7; D is possibly TRBD1 or TRBD2 (5 bases each). This CDR3 has 16 amino acids. Germline assignment: CDR1 SEHNR and CDR2 FQNEAQ (reference sequence). The V and J ends lost 5 bases and 3 bases respectively, with 20 bases between them. CDR3 bases: TGTGCCAGCAGCCCCCGTGTGAGGGACGGGGACTACGAGCAGTACTTC. It is translated as CASSPRVRDGDYEQYF.

The chain has TRBV9 and TRBJ1-2; D is unresolved. The CDR3 extends over 15 amino acids. V lost 0 bases and J lost 1, with 10 bases in between. Germline V gene lookup returns CDR1 SGDLS and CDR2 YYNGEE. CDR3 region: CASSVATGNNYGYTF. The CDR3 DNA sequence: TGTGCCAGCAGCGTAGCTACGGGCAATAACTATGGCTACACCTTC.

In this sample, this clone turned up a few times. The gene calls are TRBV7-2 and TRBJ1-2, with 10 bases matching TRBD1. J lost 6 bases, V lost 5 bases, and 6 bases had no gene match. The CDR3 consists of 14 residues. The germline CDR1 and CDR2 sequences are SGHTA and FQGNSA. The CDR3 is CASSPADRGDGYTF. The CDR3 DNA reads as TGTGCCAGCAGCCCAGCGGACAGGGGGGATGGCTACACCTTC.

The CDR3 here is CASNFDTGGAGNTGELFF. CDR3 bases: TGTGCCAGCAATTTCGATACGGGGGGCGCTGGGAACACCGGGGAGCTGTTTTTT. The rearrangement links TRBV2 to TRBJ2-2, with a possible D match to TRBD2 (7 bases). Germline V gene lookup returns CDR1 SNHLY and CDR2 FYNNEI. Trimming shortened V by 7 bases and J by 1 base, and 22 bases separated the two germline ends. The CDR3 totals 18 residues. Full variable domain (outside the CDR3, taken from reference TRBV2 and TRBJ2-2): EPEVTQTPSHQVTQMGQEVILRCVPISNHLYFYWYRQILGQKVEFLVSFYNNEISEKSEIFDDQFSVERPDGSNFTLKIRSTKLEDSAMYFCASNFDTGGAGNTGELFFGEGSRLTVL.

This rearrangement joins TRBV5-4 to TRBJ2-7, with D perhaps TRBD2 (5 bases). CDR3 length equals 14 residues. V dropped 5 bases and J dropped 0 bases, with 12 bases sitting between them. CDR1 is SGHNT and CDR2 is YYREEE in the germline V gene (reference sequence). The CDR3 region is CASSIPGNSYEQYF. CDR3 bases: TGTGCCAGCAGTATCCCGGGGAACTCCTACGAGCAGTACTTC.

In this sample, this clone turned up a few times. This chain joins TRBV21-1 and TRBJ2-1; TRBD2, the table's D call, was not compared with the DNA. TRBV21-1 is a documented pseudogene. This CDR3 has 14 amino acids. This CDR3 reads CASSNLLVDCEQFF. The CDR3 DNA follows: TGTGCCAGCAGCAATCTTCTAGTTGATTGTGAGCAGTTCTTC.

In this sample, this clone turned up a few times. The CDR3 DNA sequence: TGTGCCAGTAGTATGGGGGACGGGTCCTACGAGCAGTACTTC. As protein: CASSMGDGSYEQYF. The chain joins TRBV19 to TRBJ2-7, with D perhaps matching TRBD1 or TRBD2 (5 bases each). V lost 3 bases to trimming and J lost 1 base, with 10 bases between them. The CDR3 extends over 14 amino acids. The germline CDR1 and CDR2 sequences are LNHDA and SQIVND (reference sequence).

The chain employs TRBV27 and TRBJ2-1; D unresolved. V was trimmed by 0 bases and J by 7 bases, leaving 7 bases between them. The CDR3 is 13 residues long. Germline-derived CDR1 and CDR2 are MNHEY and SMNVEV (reference sequence). The CDR3: CASSLSLGNEQFF. The DNA for the CDR3 is TGTGCCAGCAGTTTATCCCTAGGGAATGAGCAGTTCTTC.

J is TRBJ2-3 and V is TRBV5-1, with D perhaps given as TRBD1 or TRBD2 (5 bases each). This CDR3 has 18 residues. Trimming pared 4 bases from V and 4 bases from J, leaving 25 bases between. CDR1 and CDR2 (germline): SGHRS, YFSETQ. The chain's CDR3 is CASSQAFGGAQDADTQYF. Written as DNA, the CDR3 is TGCGCCAGCAGCCAGGCCTTTGGGGGAGCTCAGGATGCAGATACGCAGTATTTT.

The chain carries TRBV16 and TRBJ1-1, with 7 bases fitting TRBD1. Trimming cost V 3 bases and J 2 bases; bases outside gene matches: 3. In germline, CDR1 is KGHSY, CDR2 FQNENV. The CDR3 contains 14 residues. CDR3 coding DNA: TGTGCCAGCAGCCATGACAGGGCAAACACTGAAGCTTTCTTT. It specifies CASSHDRANTEAFF.

The chain carries TRBV5-1 and TRBJ2-7; 8 bases agree with TRBD1. The J segment lost 5 bases and the V segment lost 0 bases, leaving 7 bases of the junction unmatched. This CDR3 has 15 residues. The V gene's germline CDR1 is SGHRS and CDR2 YFSETQ. The CDR3 reads CASSLAFDRGHEQYF. CDR3 nucleotides: TGCGCCAGCAGCTTGGCTTTTGACAGGGGACACGAGCAGTACTTC.

Details on this clone: A much larger clone is a single base away; this may be a read error. The V and J genes are TRBV2 and TRBJ1-1, with TRBD1 matching 7 bases. This CDR3 region has 14 residues. From germline, CDR1 is SNHLY and CDR2 FYNNEI. The junction had 6 bases not matched to a gene; V was cut back by 4 bases and J by 4 bases. In nucleotides, the CDR3 is TGTGCCAGCAGTGCTAAGGGGGCTGTCACTGAAGCTTTCTTT. Translation gives CASSAKGAVTEAFF.

The chain carries TRBV19 and TRBJ2-1; D possibly corresponds to TRBD2 (5 bases). Germline CDR1 is LNHDA and CDR2 is SQIVND (reference sequence). The CDR3 totals 15 residues. V gave up 5 bases and J gave up 3 bases, with 14 bases separating them. Here the CDR3 DNA reads TGTGCCAGTAGTTTTTTGGACGGGGACTACAATGAGCAGTTCTTC. It is translated as CASSFLDGDYNEQFF.

V is TRBV5-4 and J is TRBJ2-5, with D perhaps matching TRBD1 (6 bases). The CDR3 sequence is 15 residues long. Germline CDR1 reads SGHNT; CDR2 reads YYREEE (reference sequence). V lost 1 base and J 5 bases, leaving 15 bases between the germline ends. CDR3 nucleotide sequence: TGTGCCAGCAGCTTGTCACAGGGAGAGGTGGAGACCCAGTACTTC. Its translation: CASSLSQGEVETQYF.

The genes are TRBV14 and TRBJ2-3; 7 bases map to TRBD2. The germline V gene has CDR1 SGHDN and CDR2 FVKESK. The CDR3 runs to 15 residues. Trimming at V came to 7 bases and at J to 9 bases, leaving 16 bases not matched to a gene. Here the CDR3 reads CASNPSGAARWTQYF. In DNA form, the CDR3 reads TGTGCCAGCAACCCGAGCGGGGCAGCACGTTGGACGCAGTATTTT.

The V and J genes are TRBV4-3 and TRBJ2-7; perhaps D is TRBD1 or TRBD2 (5 bases each). CDR1 and CDR2 (germline): LGHNA, YSLEER. The germline V and J ends were trimmed by 0 bases and 7 bases, with 19 bases remaining between them. There are 16 residues in the CDR3. CDR3 sequence: CASSQDWSGDLREQYF. The CDR3 DNA sequence: TGCGCCAGCAGCCAAGATTGGTCCGGGGACCTAAGAGAGCAGTACTTC.

This clone was counted a few times. The V and J genes are TRBV27 and TRBJ2-1; D is perhaps TRBD1 (5 bases). This CDR3 region has 14 residues. Per the germline V gene, CDR1 is MNHEY and CDR2 is SMNVEV (reference sequence). V shed 3 bases and J shed 4 bases, with 10 bases lying between them. CDR3 residues: CASSFLPGYNEQFF. CDR3 nucleotide sequence: TGTGCCAGCAGTTTCCTCCCAGGGTACAATGAGCAGTTCTTC.